The rows below give T cell receptor beta chains drawn from one sample of a study of high-grade serous ovarian cancer treatment subgroups. Method: immunoSEQ multiplex PCR; TCRdb's copy keeps in-frame clones and lacks some. The data show some 40,000 clones, around 80% seen once. Material for sequencing was tumor tissue. These receptors all come from a human donor with high-grade serous ovarian cancer. Each CDR3 is given with its conserved first and last residue. The D gene is left open where the match is weak. Rows give clone size only sometimes, using once, few, many, or a class for an expanded clone.

clone_size	d_call	v_call	j_call	cdr3_nt	cdr3_aa
-	TRBD1	TRBV5-5	TRBJ1-5	TGTGCCAGCAGCCAGGGGACAGGGGTAAAACAGCCCCAGCATTTT	CASSQGTGVKQPQHF
-	-	TRBV19	TRBJ1-5	TGTGCCAGTAGTAGGGGGGAAGGCGGGAATCAGCCCCAGCATTTT	CASSRGEGGNQPQHF
-	-	TRBV6-5	TRBJ2-1	TGTGCCAGCAGCCGCACCGGACCCTACAATGAGCAGTTCTTC	CASSRTGPYNEQFF
-	-	TRBV28	TRBJ1-4	TGTGCCAGCACAGACTCGGGCGTAATAGAAAAACTGTTTTTT	CASTDSGVIEKLFF
few	-	TRBV27	TRBJ2-1	TGTGCCAGCAGTCCGGGGAGTAGCTACAATGAGCAGTTCTTC	CASSPGSSYNEQFF
-	TRBD2	TRBV11-3	TRBJ2-7	TGTGCCAGCAGCTCGGGACTAGCCGCCGGACTCCAGTACTTC	CASSSGLAAGLQYF
-	-	TRBV19	TRBJ2-1	TGTGCCAGCAATTTGGGCGGGCGGAGCTCCTACAATGAGCAGTTCTTC	CASNLGGRSSYNEQFF
-	TRBD1	TRBV20-1	TRBJ2-1	TGCAGCCCGACAGGGCTCGATGAGCAGTTCTTC	CSPTGLDEQFF
few	TRBD1	TRBV7-2	TRBJ2-4	TGTGCCAGCAGCTTAGCTCGCTGGCAGGGGGACAATGAGGGAGCCAAAAACATTCAGTACTTC	CASSLARWQGDNEGAKNIQYF
-	TRBD2	TRBV4-2	TRBJ2-2	TGTGCCAGCAGCCAAGGTGGCGGGGGATATTTCACCGGGGAGCTGTTTTTT	CASSQGGGGYFTGELFF
-	-	TRBV7-2	TRBJ1-2	TGTGCCAGCAGTACCCTTAATAACTATGGCTACACCTTC	CASSTLNNYGYTF
-	-	TRBV7-9	TRBJ1-6	TGTGCCAGCAGCTCAGGGTTTGCTGGGTCACCCCTCCACTTT	CASSSGFAGSPLHF
few	-	TRBV18	TRBJ2-3	TGTGCCAGCTCGGACAGGGAGGGAGATACGCAGTATTTT	CASSDREGDTQYF
few	TRBD2	TRBV7-8	TRBJ2-3	TGTGCCAGCAGCCGACTAGCGGGCCGTTCAGATACGCAGTATTTT	CASSRLAGRSDTQYF
-	-	TRBV9	TRBJ2-5	TGTGCCAGCAGCGTCGGCCAGCTGTCGGGGGAGACCCAGTACTTC	CASSVGQLSGETQYF
-	TRBD1	TRBV7-9	TRBJ2-1	TGTGCCAGCAGCACCGGGACAGGCAGCTCCTACAATGAGCAGTTCTTC	CASSTGTGSSYNEQFF
-	TRBD1	TRBV6-5	TRBJ1-3	TGTGCCAGCAGCCGACAGGGGCTGACGGGAAACACCATATATTTT	CASSRQGLTGNTIYF
-	-	TRBV19	TRBJ1-5	TGTGCCAGTAAGGCCCAGGGTGCGAACCTGAATCAGCCCCAGCATTTT	CASKAQGANLNQPQHF
-	TRBD2	TRBV2	TRBJ2-3	TGTGCCAGCAAGGGGACTAGCGTAAGCACAGATACGCAGTATTTT	CASKGTSVSTDTQYF
-	-	TRBV4-3	TRBJ1-3	TGCGCCAGCAGCCAAGAATATACCCGAGGGTCTGGAAACACCATATATTTT	CASSQEYTRGSGNTIYF
-	-	TRBV7-2	TRBJ1-2	TGTGCCAGCAGCTTATATGAGGGGGGCGTCTATGGCTACACCTTC	CASSLYEGGVYGYTF
-	TRBD1	TRBV15	TRBJ2-7	TGTGCCACCAGCATGGACAGGGGTTCCTACGAGCAGTACTTC	CATSMDRGSYEQYF
-	TRBD2	TRBV14	TRBJ2-2	TGTGCCAGCAGCCCCTACCGACTAGCGGGAGGTTCGGGGGAGCTGTTTTTT	CASSPYRLAGGSGELFF
-	TRBD1	TRBV7-3	TRBJ2-5	TGTGCCAGCAGCTATGGACAGGGGGGGGAGACCCAGTACTTC	CASSYGQGGETQYF
few	-	TRBV6-6	TRBJ1-4	TGTGCCAGCAGTTATGATGAAAAACTGTTTTTT	CASSYDEKLFF
-	-	TRBV28	TRBJ2-7	TGTGCCAGCAGTTTTACAGGACCCCTCCACGAGCAGTACTTC	CASSFTGPLHEQYF
-	-	TRBV5-6	TRBJ1-5	TGTGCCAGCAGCTTGGCTGTGGGGGCACTCCAAGGGCCCCAGCATTTT	CASSLAVGALQGPQHF
-	-	TRBV7-2	TRBJ2-7	TGTGCCAGCAGCCTCACGGGGCGCGAGCAGTACTTC	CASSLTGREQYF
once	-	TRBV10-3	TRBJ2-7	TGTGCCATCAGGGACCCTACGGGGTTCTCCTACGAGCAGTACTTC	CAIRDPTGFSYEQYF